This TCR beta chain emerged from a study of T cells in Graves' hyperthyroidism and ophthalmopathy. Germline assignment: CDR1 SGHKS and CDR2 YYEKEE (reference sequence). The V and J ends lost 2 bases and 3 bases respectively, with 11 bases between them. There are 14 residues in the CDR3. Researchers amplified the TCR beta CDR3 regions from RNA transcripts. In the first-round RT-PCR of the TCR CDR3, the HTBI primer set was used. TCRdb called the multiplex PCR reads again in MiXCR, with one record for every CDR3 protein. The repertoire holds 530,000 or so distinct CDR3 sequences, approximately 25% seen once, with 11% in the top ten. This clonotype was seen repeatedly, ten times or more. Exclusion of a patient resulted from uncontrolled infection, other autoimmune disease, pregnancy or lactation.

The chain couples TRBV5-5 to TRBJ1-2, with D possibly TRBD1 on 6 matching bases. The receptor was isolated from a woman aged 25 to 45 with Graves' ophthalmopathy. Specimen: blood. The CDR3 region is CASSFYQGHYGYTF. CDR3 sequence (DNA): TGTGCCAGCAGCTTCTATCAGGGGCACTATGGCTACACCTTC.